Below, one T cell receptor beta chain is given with its context. The antigen is not known. Losses at the gene ends were 4 bases for V and 5 bases for J; bases not matched to a gene: 11. CDR3 length equals 15 residues. CDR1 and CDR2 from the germline V gene are SGHVS and FNYEAQ. These data are taken from a study of cytomegalovirus exposure and HLA in healthy donors. Study-level results: Most TCR sequences were rare, but some public TCRs occurred in many donors. Reports showed the classifier diagnosing cytomegalovirus status with high specificity and sensitivity.

The donors were part of the validation cohort of 100 to 150 subjects. That cohort was separate from the first cohort, which comprised 700 or so subjects. The assay was immunoSEQ multiplex PCR, and TCRdb's table has in-frame clones only and misses some. Among 110,000 or so clones listed, about 85% were seen once. The chain is built from TRBV7-6 and TRBJ2-7; 7 nucleotides align to TRBD2. The sequencing sample was made of PBMCs. The sequence was collected from a woman aged 25 to 39 in good health and CMV-seronegative. The CDR3 bases are TGTGCCAGCAGCTCTAACGGGGCTAGCGGAGACGAGCAGTACTTC. Amino acids: CASSSNGASGDEQYF. The full variable domain, rest sourced from reference TRBV7-6 and TRBJ2-7, is GAGVSQSPRYKVTKRGQDVALRCDPISGHVSLYWYRQALGQGPEFLTYFNYEAQQDKSGLPNDRFSAERPEGSISTLTIQRTEQRDSAMYRCASSSNGASGDEQYFGPGTRLTVT.